The TCR beta chain under discussion was sequenced for a study of blood T cell repertoires in COVID-19. The wider study: Both acute and convalescent COVID-19 samples were obtained from the United States, Italy and Spain.

After removal of 6 bases from V and 7 bases from J, the junction contained 9 bases not matched to a gene. In germline, CDR1 is MNHEY, CDR2 SVGAGI. This CDR3 region has 15 residues. Original processing methods: Amplification from reference gene primers served as the basis for estimated nucleated cell counts. The assay was immunoSEQ multiplex PCR, and TCRdb's table has in-frame clones only and misses some. V and J calls and clone size come straight from that table; D and trimming were deduced from the DNA. The table records about 82,000 clones, about 89% of them present only once. In assigning cohorts, the study relied on participant-reported clinical history.

This clonotype was sampled from a woman aged 45-65 years with acute COVID-19. Sequenced input: PBMCs or T cells enriched from blood (not recorded which). The chain employs TRBV6-5 and TRBJ2-7; 13 nucleotides line up with TRBD2. As DNA, the CDR3 is TGTGCCAGCAGAGAGACTAGCGGGAGGATGACGGAGCAGTACTTC. Translated: CASRETSGRMTEQYF.